The clone carrying this TCR beta chain was detected only once. Its antigen remains unknown. This specimen belongs to a study of lymphopenia after photon versus proton radiotherapy. Notes on the study in general: After the lymphocyte nadir, photon-treated repertoires showed oligoclonal expansion, especially of CD8+ Temra cells.

Sequenced by immunoSEQ multiplex PCR; TCRdb stores in-frame clones only, minus some. The sample includes roughly 61,000 clones, about nine tenths of them seen just once. The sequencing here drew on peripheral blood, taken from a patient treated with proton-based radiotherapy. This TCR derives from a man older than 75 with esophageal cancer.

The CDR3 loop reads CASSSGRRSSYNEQFF. The DNA for the CDR3 is TGTGCCAGCAGCTCGGGGCGGAGAAGCTCCTACAATGAGCAGTTCTTC. The V and J genes are TRBV7-9 and TRBJ2-1; tentatively, D is TRBD1 or TRBD2 (5 bases each). The CDR3 has 16 amino acids. Germline V gene data show CDR1 as SEHNR and CDR2 as FQNEAQ (reference sequence). V lost 4 bases and J 0 bases, leaving 13 bases between the germline ends.